This entry lists 12 T cell receptor beta chains sequenced from one sample in a study of control samples from healthy donors and cancer patients. The data were produced by immunoSEQ multiplex PCR, yet TCRdb's version contains in-frame clones alone and is incomplete. The top ten hold less than 4.5% of the sample, which has about 94,000 clones, about nine tenths seen once. Material for sequencing was blood. Every receptor here comes from a woman younger than 30 in good health.

The chain recombines TRBV10-3 with TRBJ2-7; the D is unclear. The V end lost 0 bases, the J end lost 2 bases, and 14 bases lay between the germline ends. The CDR3 is made up of 16 amino acids. From germline, CDR1 is ENHRY and CDR2 SYGVKD. The CDR3 DNA is TGTGCCATCAGTGAGTCTACAGATCTAACAGCCTACGAGCAGTACTTC. It codes for CAISESTDLTAYEQYF.

The chain is built from TRBV5-1 and TRBJ2-5, with D perhaps matching TRBD2 (6 bases). In germline, CDR1 is SGHRS, CDR2 YFSETQ. This CDR3 comprises 15 residues. Between the trimmed V and J ends, which lost 0 bases and 2 bases, there was a span of 11 bases. CDR3: CASSLGDFLQETQYF. CDR3 DNA sequence: TGCGCCAGCAGCTTGGGGGACTTCCTACAAGAGACCCAGTACTTC. Full variable domain (rest looked up from reference TRBV5-1 and TRBJ2-5): KAGVTQTPRYLIKTRGQQVTLSCSPISGHRSVSWYQQTPGQGLQFLFEYFSETQRNKGNFPGRFSGRQFSNSRSEMNVSTLELGDSALYLCASSLGDFLQETQYFGPGTRLLVL.

This chain connects TRBV12-5 to TRBJ2-2; no reliable D call. V lost 4 bases and J lost 1, with 13 bases in between. There are 16 residues in the CDR3. The V gene's germline CDR1 is LGHNT and CDR2 FRNRAP. The CDR3, as DNA: TGTGCTAGTGGTTCGTCAGGAACCCTGAACACCGGGGAGCTGTTTTTT. Its protein product is CASGSSGTLNTGELFF.

V usage is TRBV7-9 and J usage is TRBJ2-7; D remains unclear. This CDR3 has 14 amino acids. Trimming took off 0 bases at V and 2 bases at J, with 8 bases between the two ends. Germline CDR1 is SEHNR and CDR2 is FQNEAQ (reference sequence). The CDR3 region is CASSLARFPYEQYF. CDR3 coding DNA: TGTGCCAGCAGCTTAGCGCGTTTTCCCTACGAGCAGTACTTC.

The gene calls are TRBV28 and TRBJ1-2; 7 nucleotides match TRBD1. V gave up 7 bases and J gave up 7 bases; unmatched junction bases: 6. This CDR3 contains 12 residues. CDR1 and CDR2 from the germline V gene are MDHEN and SYDVKM. For the CDR3, the DNA is TGTGCCAGCACCCAGACAGGGTTTGGCTACACCTTC. It encodes CASTQTGFGYTF.

The chain uses TRBV9 and TRBJ2-6; D may be TRBD2 (7 bases). Germline assignment: CDR1 SGDLS and CDR2 YYNGEE. Between the trimmed V and J ends, which lost 4 bases and 1 base, there was a span of 15 bases. This CDR3 contains 17 residues. The CDR3 DNA reads TGTGCCAGCAGCTCCGAGGGGGGGCTATCTGGGGCCAACGTCCTGACTTTC. This translates into CASSSEGGLSGANVLTF.

CDR3 sequence: CASSDLLDLPYNEQFF. As DNA, the CDR3 is TGTGCCAGCAGCGATCTTTTAGACCTCCCTTACAATGAGCAGTTCTTC. The chain uses TRBV9 and TRBJ2-1; D not certain. CDR1 and CDR2 from the germline V gene are SGDLS and YYNGEE. The length of the CDR3 is 16 residues. Trimming left V 3 bases short and J 4 bases short, with 17 bases between.

The chain carries TRBV2 and TRBJ1-5; 10 bases are shared with TRBD1. CDR1 is SNHLY and CDR2 is FYNNEI in the germline V gene. V shed 8 bases and J 6 bases; nucleotides not matched to a gene: 7. The CDR3 runs to 14 residues. CDR3 in amino acids: CASAPGQGFQPQHF. The CDR3 DNA is TGTGCCAGCGCTCCGGGACAGGGGTTTCAGCCCCAGCATTTT.

A few counts support this clone. The rearrangement uses TRBV21-1 and TRBJ1-5. TRBV21-1 is termed a pseudogene. The CDR3 runs to 17 residues. DNA of the CDR3: TGTGCCAGCAGCAAATCGGGGGGGTCTGATAACAATCAGCCCCAGCATTTT. This translates into CASSKSGGSDNNQPQHF.

In DNA, the CDR3 is TGTGCCAGCAGCTCCCAGGGGGCGAGAGGCAATGAGCAGTTCTTC. Its translation is CASSSQGARGNEQFF. The chain combines TRBV7-9 with TRBJ2-1; TRBD1 aligns across 8 bases. The trim removed 4 bases at V and 6 bases at J, leaving 8 bases unmatched. The germline V gene has CDR1 SEHNR and CDR2 FQNEAQ (reference sequence). The CDR3 contains 15 residues.

This rearrangement joins TRBV7-8 to TRBJ2-7, with D perhaps being TRBD1 or TRBD2 (5 bases each). Germline loops: CDR1 SGHVS, CDR2 FQNEAQ. The germline V and J ends were trimmed by 2 bases and 4 bases, with 12 bases remaining between them. The CDR3 length is 14 residues. As DNA, the CDR3 is TGTGCCAGCAGCTTATCGGGGCCAGGGTACGAGCAGTACTTC. This translates into CASSLSGPGYEQYF.

V and J are TRBV25-1 and TRBJ2-7; a possible D gene is TRBD2 (6 bases). Trimming removed 3 bases from V and 5 bases from J, with 20 bases in between. From germline, CDR1 is MGHDK and CDR2 SYGVNS. The CDR3 extends over 16 amino acids. The CDR3 loop reads CASSERITLGEDEQYF. CDR3 nucleotide sequence: TGTGCCAGCAGTGAGCGGATTACCTTGGGGGAGGACGAGCAGTACTTC.